These T cell receptor beta chains were read from a single sample in a study of cytomegalovirus exposure and HLA in healthy donors. The table came from immunoSEQ multiplex PCR; TCRdb's copy has only in-frame clones and leaves some out. Its listing shows approximately 96,000 clones. Source material: PBMCs. The receptors originated from a girl aged 10 to 17 in good health and CMV-seropositive. CDR3s include the opening cysteine and the closing phenylalanine or tryptophan. D genes are given only for firm matches.

V	J	length	D	CDR3	DNA
TRBV5-1	TRBJ2-1	17	TRBD2	CASVGLAGGNSYNEQFF	TGCGCCAGCGTCGGACTAGCGGGGGGGAACTCCTACAATGAGCAGTTCTTC
TRBV5-6	TRBJ2-3	12	-	CASSFRTDTQYF	TGTGCCAGCAGCTTCCGGACAGATACGCAGTATTTT
TRBV7-3	TRBJ2-1	17	TRBD2	CASSSSGLAGGPYEQFF	TGTGCCAGCAGCTCCTCGGGACTAGCGGGGGGGCCGTATGAGCAGTTCTTC
TRBV5-6	TRBJ2-5	18	TRBD2	CASSLVASGGLLGRTQYF	TGTGCCAGCAGCTTGGTTGCTAGCGGGGGGCTCTTGGGCAGGACCCAGTACTTC
TRBV19	TRBJ2-1	15	TRBD2	CASSTLLQASGNQFF	TGTGCCAGTAGTACCCTCCTTCAGGCTAGCGGGAATCAGTTCTTC
TRBV9	TRBJ1-2	17	-	CASSPRPAVGGFYGYTF	TGTGCCAGCAGCCCCCGGCCCGCAGTTGGGGGCTTCTATGGCTACACCTTC
TRBV5-3	TRBJ1-5	14	-	CARSLPAVFQPQHF	TGTGCCAGAAGCTTACCGGCGGTCTTTCAGCCCCAGCATTTT
TRBV10-2	TRBJ2-5	14	TRBD1	CASSVTGGEKTQYF	TGCGCCAGCAGTGTGACAGGGGGCGAGAAGACCCAGTACTTC
TRBV25-1	TRBJ1-2	14	TRBD1	CASRRPEGGGGYTF	TGTGCCAGCAGGCGTCCTGAAGGAGGGGGCGGCTACACCTTC
TRBV7-2	TRBJ1-2	11	-	CASSRPGGYTF	TGTGCCAGCAGCCGCCCCGGGGGCTACACCTTC
TRBV28	TRBJ1-4	14	-	CASSTGTLNEKLFF	TGTGCCAGCAGCACCGGGACACTAAATGAAAAACTGTTTTTT
TRBV6-1	TRBJ2-3	16	-	CASSVRARQITDTQYF	TGTGCCAGCAGTGTTCGAGCTAGACAGATAACAGATACGCAGTATTTT
TRBV5-1	TRBJ2-5	15	-	CASSEGHTGVETQYF	TGCGCCAGCAGCGAAGGACACACGGGCGTGGAGACCCAGTACTTC
TRBV5-1	TRBJ1-4	13	-	CASSGGSGEKLFF	TGCGCCAGCAGTGGAGGGAGTGGGGAAAAACTGTTTTTT